This T cell receptor beta chain emerged from a study of CD4 T cell repertoires in COVID-19. In its sample, this clone was seen once. TCRdb keeps only in-frame clones here, not all; method: immunoSEQ multiplex PCR. The sample shows 20,000 to 30,000 clones, roughly 93% of them seen only once. V lost 5 bases, J lost 2 bases, and 6 bases stayed unmatched. Germline loops: CDR1 SGHTA, CDR2 FQGNSA. The CDR3 has 15 amino acids. These memory T cells were uncultured and sequenced directly after ex vivo isolation. The sample consisted of circulating follicular helper CD4+ T cells (cTfh) from blood, taken before the COVID-19 pandemic. The rearrangement uses TRBV7-2 and TRBJ1-2; TRBD1 agrees at 9 bases. This receptor was obtained from a human donor who had COVID-19. CDR3 loop: CASSDRDRANYGYTF. In DNA form, the CDR3 reads TGTGCCAGCAGCGACCGGGACAGGGCCAACTATGGCTACACCTTC.